The entry that follows covers one T cell receptor beta chain sequence. Its antigen is as yet unknown. The germline V gene encodes CDR1 SGHRS and CDR2 YFSETQ. This CDR3 is 15 amino acids long. Trimming shortened V by 0 bases and J by 5 bases, and 9 bases separated the two germline ends. The record originates from a study of blood T cells in healthy people across ages. Study results and limitations: Underestimates were what the diversity estimates from one million T cells were considered to be.

The second PCR ran 7 to 11 cycles with a sample-barcoded 5' primer and J-beta primers. TCRdb redid the calling of the 5' RACE reads with MiXCR, one entry per CDR3 protein. The table lists 500,000 to 600,000 distinct CDR3 sequences, roughly a quarter of them singletons. The receptor was isolated from a woman in her 70s in good health. The J gene is TRBJ1-6, the V gene TRBV5-1, with TRBD1 as a possible D gene (6 bases). The sequencing input was blood. CDR3 sequence: CASSLEPGDNSPLHF. The CDR3 nucleotides are TGCGCCAGCAGCTTGGAGCCAGGGGATAATTCACCCCTCCACTTT.